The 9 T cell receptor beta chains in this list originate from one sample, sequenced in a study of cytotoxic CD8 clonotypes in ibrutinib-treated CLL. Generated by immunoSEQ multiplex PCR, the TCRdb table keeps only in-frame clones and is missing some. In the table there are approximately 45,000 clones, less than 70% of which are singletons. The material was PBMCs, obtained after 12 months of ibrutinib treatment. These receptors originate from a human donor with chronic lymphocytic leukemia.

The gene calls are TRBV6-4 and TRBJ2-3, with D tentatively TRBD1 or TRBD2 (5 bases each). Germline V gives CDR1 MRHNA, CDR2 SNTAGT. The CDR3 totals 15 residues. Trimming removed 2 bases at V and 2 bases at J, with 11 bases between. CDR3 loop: CASSDEEGPTDTQYF. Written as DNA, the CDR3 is TGTGCCAGCAGTGACGAAGAGGGGCCCACAGATACGCAGTATTTT.

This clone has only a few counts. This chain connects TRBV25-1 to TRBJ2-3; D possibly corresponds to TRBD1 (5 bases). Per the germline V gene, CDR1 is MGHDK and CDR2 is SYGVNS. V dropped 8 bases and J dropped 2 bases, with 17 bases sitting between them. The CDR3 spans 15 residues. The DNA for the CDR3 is TGTGCCAGCTCCGAAGGGGTTTGGGACACAGATACGCAGTATTTT. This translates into CASSEGVWDTDTQYF.

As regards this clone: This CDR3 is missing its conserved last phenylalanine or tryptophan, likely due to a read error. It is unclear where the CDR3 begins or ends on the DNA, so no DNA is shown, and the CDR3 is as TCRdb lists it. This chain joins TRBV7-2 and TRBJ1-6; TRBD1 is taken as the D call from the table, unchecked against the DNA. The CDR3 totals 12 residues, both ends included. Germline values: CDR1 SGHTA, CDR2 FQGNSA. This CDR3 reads CASSLARKGQLI.

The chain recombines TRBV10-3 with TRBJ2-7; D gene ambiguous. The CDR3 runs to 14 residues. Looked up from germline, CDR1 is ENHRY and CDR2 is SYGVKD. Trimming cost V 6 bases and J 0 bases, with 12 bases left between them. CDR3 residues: CAIRRTESSYEQYF. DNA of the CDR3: TGTGCCATCAGGCGGACGGAGAGCTCCTACGAGCAGTACTTC.

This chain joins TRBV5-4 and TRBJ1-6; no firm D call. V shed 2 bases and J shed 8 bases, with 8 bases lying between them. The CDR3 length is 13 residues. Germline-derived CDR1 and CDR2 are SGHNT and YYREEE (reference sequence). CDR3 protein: CASSFVEDSPLHF. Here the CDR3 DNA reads TGTGCCAGCAGCTTTGTCGAGGATTCACCCCTCCACTTT.

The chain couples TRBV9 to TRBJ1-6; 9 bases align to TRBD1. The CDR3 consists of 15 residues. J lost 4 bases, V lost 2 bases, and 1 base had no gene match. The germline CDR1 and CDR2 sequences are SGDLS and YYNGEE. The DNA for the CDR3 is TGTGCCAGCAGCGTGGGACAGGGATATAATTCACCCCTCCACTTT. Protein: CASSVGQGYNSPLHF.

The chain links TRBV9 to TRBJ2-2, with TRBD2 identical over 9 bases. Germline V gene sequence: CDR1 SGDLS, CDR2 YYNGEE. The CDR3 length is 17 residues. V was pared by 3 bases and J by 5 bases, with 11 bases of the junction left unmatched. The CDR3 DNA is TGTGCCAGCAGCGCGATCAAGAGCGGGGGGTATACCGGGGAGCTGTTTTTT. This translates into CASSAIKSGGYTGELFF.

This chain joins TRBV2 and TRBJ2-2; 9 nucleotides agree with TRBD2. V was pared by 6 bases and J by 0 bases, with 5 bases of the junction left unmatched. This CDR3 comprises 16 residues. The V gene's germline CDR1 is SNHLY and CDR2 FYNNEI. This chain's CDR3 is CASSVAGAPNTGELFF. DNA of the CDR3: TGTGCCAGCAGCGTAGCGGGGGCCCCGAACACCGGGGAGCTGTTTTTT. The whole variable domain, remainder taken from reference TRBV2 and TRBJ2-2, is EPEVTQTPSHQVTQMGQEVILRCVPISNHLYFYWYRQILGQKVEFLVSFYNNEISEKSEIFDDQFSVERPDGSNFTLKIRSTKLEDSAMYFCASSVAGAPNTGELFFGEGSRLTVL.

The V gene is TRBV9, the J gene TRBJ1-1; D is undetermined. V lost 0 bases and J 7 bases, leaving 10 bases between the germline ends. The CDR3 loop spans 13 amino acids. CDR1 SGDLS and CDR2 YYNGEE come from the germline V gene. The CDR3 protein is CASSVAGGYEAFF. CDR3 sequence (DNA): TGTGCCAGCAGCGTAGCAGGCGGATATGAAGCTTTCTTT. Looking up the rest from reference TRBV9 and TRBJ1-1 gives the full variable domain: DSGVTQTPKHLITATGQRVTLRCSPRSGDLSVYWYQQSLDQGLQFLIQYYNGEERAKGNILERFSAQQFPDLHSELNLSSLELGDSALYFCASSVAGGYEAFFGQGTRLTVV.